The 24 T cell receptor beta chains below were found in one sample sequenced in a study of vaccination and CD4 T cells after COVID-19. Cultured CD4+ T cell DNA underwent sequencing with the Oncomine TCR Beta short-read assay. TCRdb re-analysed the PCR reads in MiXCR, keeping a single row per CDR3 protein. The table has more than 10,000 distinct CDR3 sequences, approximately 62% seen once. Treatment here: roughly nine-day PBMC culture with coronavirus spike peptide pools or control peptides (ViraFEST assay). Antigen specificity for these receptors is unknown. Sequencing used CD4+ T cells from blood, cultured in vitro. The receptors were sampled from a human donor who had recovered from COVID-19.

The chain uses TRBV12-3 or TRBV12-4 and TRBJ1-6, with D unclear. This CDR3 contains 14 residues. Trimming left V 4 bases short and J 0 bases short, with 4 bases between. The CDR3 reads CASSSGSYNSPLHF. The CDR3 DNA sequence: TGTGCCAGCAGTTCAGGCTCCTATAATTCACCCCTCCACTTT.

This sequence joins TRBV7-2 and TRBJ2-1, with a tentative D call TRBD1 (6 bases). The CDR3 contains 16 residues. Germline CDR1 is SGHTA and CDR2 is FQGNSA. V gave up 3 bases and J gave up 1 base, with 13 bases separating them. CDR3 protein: CASSLGSGASYNEQFF. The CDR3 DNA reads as TGTGCCAGCAGCTTGGGGTCAGGGGCGTCCTACAATGAGCAGTTCTTC.

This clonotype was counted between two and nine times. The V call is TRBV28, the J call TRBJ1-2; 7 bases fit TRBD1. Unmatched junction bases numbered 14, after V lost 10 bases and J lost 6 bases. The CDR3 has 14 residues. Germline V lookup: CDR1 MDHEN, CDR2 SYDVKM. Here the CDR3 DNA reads TGTGCCACCCGATCCGTACAGGGGTCTCATGGCTACACCTTC. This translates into CATRSVQGSHGYTF.

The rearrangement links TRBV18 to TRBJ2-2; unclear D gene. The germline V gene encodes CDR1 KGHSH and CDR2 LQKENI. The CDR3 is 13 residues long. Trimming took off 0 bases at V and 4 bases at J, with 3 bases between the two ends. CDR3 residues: CASSPPITGELFF. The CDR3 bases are TGTGCCAGCTCACCACCCATCACCGGGGAGCTGTTTTTT. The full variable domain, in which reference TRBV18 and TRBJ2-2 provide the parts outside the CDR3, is NAGVMQNPRHLVRRRGQEARLRCSPMKGHSHVYWYRQLPEEGLKFMVYLQKENIIDESGMPKERFSAEFPKEGPSILRIQQVVRGDSAAYFCASSPPITGELFFGEGSRLTVL.

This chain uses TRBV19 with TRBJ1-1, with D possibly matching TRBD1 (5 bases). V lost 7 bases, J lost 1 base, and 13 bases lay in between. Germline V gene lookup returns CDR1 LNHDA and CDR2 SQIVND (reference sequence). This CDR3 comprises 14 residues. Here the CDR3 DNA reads TGTGCCAGTACCCGCGTGAGGGGGAACACTGAAGCTTTCTTT. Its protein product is CASTRVRGNTEAFF.

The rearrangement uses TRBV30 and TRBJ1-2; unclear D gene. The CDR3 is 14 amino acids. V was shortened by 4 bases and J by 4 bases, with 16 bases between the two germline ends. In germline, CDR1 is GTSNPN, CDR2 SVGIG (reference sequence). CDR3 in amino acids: CAWTPNPDGYGYTF. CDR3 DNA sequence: TGTGCCTGGACACCAAACCCCGACGGCTATGGCTACACCTTC.

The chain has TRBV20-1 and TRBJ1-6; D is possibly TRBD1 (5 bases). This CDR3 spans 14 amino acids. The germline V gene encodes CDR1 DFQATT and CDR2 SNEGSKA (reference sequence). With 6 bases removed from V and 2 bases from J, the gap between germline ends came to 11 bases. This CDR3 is CSAGEFTYNSPLHF. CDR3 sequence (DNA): TGCAGTGCAGGGGAGTTCACCTATAATTCACCCCTCCACTTT.

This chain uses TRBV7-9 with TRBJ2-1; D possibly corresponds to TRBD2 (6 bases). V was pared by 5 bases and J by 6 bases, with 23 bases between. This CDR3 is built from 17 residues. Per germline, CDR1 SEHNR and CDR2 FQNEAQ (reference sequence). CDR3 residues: CASSPPDWAGKVNEQFF. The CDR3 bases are TGTGCCAGCAGCCCCCCCGACTGGGCGGGGAAAGTCAATGAGCAGTTCTTC.

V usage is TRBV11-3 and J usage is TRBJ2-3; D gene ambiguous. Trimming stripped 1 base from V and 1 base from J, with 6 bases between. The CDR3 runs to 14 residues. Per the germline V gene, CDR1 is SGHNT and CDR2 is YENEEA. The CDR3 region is CASSLAGGTDTQYF. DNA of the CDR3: TGTGCCAGCAGCTTAGCGGGTGGCACAGATACGCAGTATTTT.

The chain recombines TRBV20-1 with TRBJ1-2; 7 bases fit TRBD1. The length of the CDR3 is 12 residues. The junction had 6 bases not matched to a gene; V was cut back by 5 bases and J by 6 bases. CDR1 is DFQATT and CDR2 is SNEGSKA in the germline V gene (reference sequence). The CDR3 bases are TGCAGTGCTGGGACAGATGTCGATGGCTACACCTTC. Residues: CSAGTDVDGYTF.

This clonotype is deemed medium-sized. The CDR3 loop reads CSASLALIGNTEAFF. The CDR3 DNA sequence: TGCAGTGCTAGTTTAGCTTTGATTGGGAACACTGAAGCTTTCTTT. J is TRBJ1-1 and V is TRBV20-1; D is unclear. Trimming pared 3 bases from V and 1 base from J, leaving 15 bases between. The CDR3 is 15 residues long. In germline, CDR1 is DFQATT, CDR2 SNEGSKA (reference sequence).

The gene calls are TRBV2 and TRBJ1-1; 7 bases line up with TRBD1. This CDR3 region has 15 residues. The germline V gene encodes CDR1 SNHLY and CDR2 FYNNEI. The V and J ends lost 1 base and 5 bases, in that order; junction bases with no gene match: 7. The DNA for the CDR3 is TGTGCCAGCAGTGAAGGCCAGGGGGTACGGACTGAAGCTTTCTTT. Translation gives CASSEGQGVRTEAFF.

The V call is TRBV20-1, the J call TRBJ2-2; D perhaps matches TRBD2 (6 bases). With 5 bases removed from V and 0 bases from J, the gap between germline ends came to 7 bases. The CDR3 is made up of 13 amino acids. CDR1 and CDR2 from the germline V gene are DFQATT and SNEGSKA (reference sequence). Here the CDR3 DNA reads TGCAGTGCTTGGAGGGCGAACACCGGGGAGCTGTTTTTT. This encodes CSAWRANTGELFF.

DNA of the CDR3: TGTGCCAGCAGCTTCAAGGGGATAGATCAGCCCCAGCATTTT. This sequence encodes CASSFKGIDQPQHF. This sequence joins TRBV7-2 and TRBJ1-5; tentative D call: TRBD1 (5 bases). The CDR3 runs 14 residues. V lost 3 bases, J lost 5 bases, and 11 bases lay in between. Germline-derived CDR1 and CDR2 are SGHTA and FQGNSA.

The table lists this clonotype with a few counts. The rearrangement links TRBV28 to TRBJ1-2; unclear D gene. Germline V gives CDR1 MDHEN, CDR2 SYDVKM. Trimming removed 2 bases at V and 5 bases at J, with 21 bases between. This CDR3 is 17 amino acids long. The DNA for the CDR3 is TGTGCCAGCAGTTTAGAGGGTCCCAGAGTTGCTACTTATGGCTACACCTTC. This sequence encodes CASSLEGPRVATYGYTF.

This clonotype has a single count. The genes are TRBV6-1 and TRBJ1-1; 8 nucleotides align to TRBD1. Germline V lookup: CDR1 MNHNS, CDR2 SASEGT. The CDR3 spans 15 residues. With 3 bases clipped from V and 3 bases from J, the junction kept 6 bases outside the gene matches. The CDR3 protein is CASSDRTGKDTEAFF. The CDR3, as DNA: TGTGCCAGCAGTGACCGGACAGGGAAGGACACTGAAGCTTTCTTT.

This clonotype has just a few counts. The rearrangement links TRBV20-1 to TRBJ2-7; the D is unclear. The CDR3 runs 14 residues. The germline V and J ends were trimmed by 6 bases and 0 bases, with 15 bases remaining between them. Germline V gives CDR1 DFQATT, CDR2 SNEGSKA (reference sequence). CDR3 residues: CSAEPVSSSYEQYF. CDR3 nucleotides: TGCAGTGCGGAACCGGTTTCGAGCTCCTACGAGCAGTACTTC.

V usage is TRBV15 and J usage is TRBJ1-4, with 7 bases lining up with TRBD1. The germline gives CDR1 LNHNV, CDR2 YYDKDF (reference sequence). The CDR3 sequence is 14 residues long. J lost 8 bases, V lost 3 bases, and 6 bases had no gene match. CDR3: CATSRDRSYEKLFF. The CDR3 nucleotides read TGTGCCACCAGCAGGGACAGGAGTTACGAAAAACTGTTTTTT.

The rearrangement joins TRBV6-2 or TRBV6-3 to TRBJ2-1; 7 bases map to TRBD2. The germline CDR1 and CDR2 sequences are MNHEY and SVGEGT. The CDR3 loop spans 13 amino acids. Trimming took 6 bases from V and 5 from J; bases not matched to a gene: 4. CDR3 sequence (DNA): TGTGCCAGCAGGAAGACTAGCCACAATGAGCAGTTCTTC. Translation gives CASRKTSHNEQFF.

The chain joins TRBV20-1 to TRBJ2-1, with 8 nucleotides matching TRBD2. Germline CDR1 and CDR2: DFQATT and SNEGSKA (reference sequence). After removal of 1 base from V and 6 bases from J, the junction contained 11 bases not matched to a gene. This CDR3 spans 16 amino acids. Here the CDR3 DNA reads TGCAGTGCTAGAGTATTTAAGAGCGGGAGCGGCAATGAGCAGTTCTTC. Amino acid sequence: CSARVFKSGSGNEQFF.

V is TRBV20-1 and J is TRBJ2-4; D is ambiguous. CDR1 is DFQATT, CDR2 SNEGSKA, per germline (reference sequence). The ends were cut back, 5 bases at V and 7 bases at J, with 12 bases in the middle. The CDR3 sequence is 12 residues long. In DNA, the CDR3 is TGCAGTGCTCGCCTTCCCGGGAACATTCAGTACTTC. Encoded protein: CSARLPGNIQYF.

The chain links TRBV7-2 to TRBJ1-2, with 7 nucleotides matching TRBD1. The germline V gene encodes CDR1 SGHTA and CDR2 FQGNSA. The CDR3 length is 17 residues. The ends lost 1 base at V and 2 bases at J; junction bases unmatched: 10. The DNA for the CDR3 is TGTGCCAGCAGCTTAGGTGGGACAGTCGAGTCGAACTATGGCTACACCTTC. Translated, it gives CASSLGGTVESNYGYTF.

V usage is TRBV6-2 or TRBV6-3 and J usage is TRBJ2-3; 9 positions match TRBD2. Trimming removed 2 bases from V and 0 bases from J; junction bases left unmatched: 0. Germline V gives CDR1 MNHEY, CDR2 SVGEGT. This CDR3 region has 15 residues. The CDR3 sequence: CASSYTSGSTDTQYF. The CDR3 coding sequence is TGTGCCAGCAGTTACACTAGCGGGAGCACAGATACGCAGTATTTT.

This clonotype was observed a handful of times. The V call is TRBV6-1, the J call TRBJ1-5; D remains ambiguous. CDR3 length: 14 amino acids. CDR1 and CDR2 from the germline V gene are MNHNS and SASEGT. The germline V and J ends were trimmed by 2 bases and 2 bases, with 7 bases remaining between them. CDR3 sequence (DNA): TGTGCCAGCAGTGAACTTGGGGGCAATCAGCCCCAGCATTTT. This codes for CASSELGGNQPQHF.